Listed below are T cell receptor beta chains from one sample, sequenced in a study of blood T cells in healthy people across ages. TCRdb re-called the 5' RACE reads through MiXCR, storing one row per CDR3 protein. The table lists more than 650,000 distinct CDR3 sequences, 22% of them singletons. The sequenced sample consisted of blood. These receptor sequences come from a man between 65 and 85 years old in good health. CDR3s include the opening cysteine and the closing phenylalanine or tryptophan. The D gene is left open where the match is weak. Part of the rows lack a size; the others show once, few, many or a class for expanded clones.

>few|TRBV9|TRBJ1-1|TRBD1
TGTGCCAGCAGCGTAGCGACCAGGGGGCGCATCGGCACTGAAGCTTTCTTT
CASSVATRGRIGTEAFF
>few|TRBV7-2|TRBJ2-1|-
TGTGCCAGCAGCATAGACAACTTCTCTTACAATGAGCAGTTCTTC
CASSIDNFSYNEQFF
>few|TRBV11-2|TRBJ1-5|-
TGTGCCAGCAGCTTAGGGCCGGATGGCCAGCCCCAGCATTTT
CASSLGPDGQPQHF
>few|TRBV20-1|TRBJ1-4|-
TGCAGTGCTAGATCTATCGGGGGGTTGGAAAAACTGTTTTTT
CSARSIGGLEKLFF
>-|TRBV3-1|TRBJ1-2|TRBD1
TGTGCCAGCAGCCAAGGGGAGGACAGGGGGCTTGGCTACACCTTC
CASSQGEDRGLGYTF
>-|TRBV10-3|TRBJ2-4|TRBD2
TGTGCCATCAGTGAGTCGCCCAGGACTAGCGGGGAGCTAAACATTCAGTACTTC
CAISESPRTSGELNIQYF
>few|TRBV28|TRBJ2-3|-
TGTGCCAGCAGTAACGGTTCTCTCACAGATACGCAGTATTTT
CASSNGSLTDTQYF
>-|TRBV3-1|TRBJ2-2|-
TGTGCCAGCAGCCAAGGACGGTGGGGCGGGGAGCTGTTTTTT
CASSQGRWGGELFF
>-|TRBV20-1|TRBJ1-4|-
TGCAGTGCTCCCTTAAATACAGGGCGGGGTGAAAAACTGTTTTTT
CSAPLNTGRGEKLFF
>-|TRBV11-2|TRBJ1-2|TRBD1
TGTGCCAGCAGCTTAGCTCCCAGGGGGGGCGCGAATGGCTACACCTTC
CASSLAPRGGANGYTF
>-|TRBV19|TRBJ1-1|-
TGTGCCAGTAGATCCGACAGGTGGAACACTGAAGCTTTCTTT
CASRSDRWNTEAFF
>-|TRBV12-3/TRBV12-4|TRBJ2-3|-
TGTGCCAGCAGTCCAGGGGGGCCTGGCACAGATACGCAGTATTTT
CASSPGGPGTDTQYF
>-|TRBV14|TRBJ2-2|-
TGTGCCAGCAGCCAGGAAGCGAACACCGGGGAGCTGTTTTTT
CASSQEANTGELFF
>few|TRBV20-1|TRBJ2-7|-
TGCAGTGCTAGACCGGCCTCAACTCCCCTCGAGCAGTACTTC
CSARPASTPLEQYF
>few|TRBV7-6|TRBJ1-1|TRBD1
TGTGCCAGCAGCTTTCAACAGGGGGTGAACACTGAAGCTTTCTTT
CASSFQQGVNTEAFF
>once|TRBV28|TRBJ1-1|-
TGTGCCAGCAGTTTATGGTCCAGAAACACTGAAGCTTTCTTT
CASSLWSRNTEAFF
>few|TRBV30|TRBJ1-2|TRBD1
TGTGCCTGGAAGTTGACAGGGCCTATTGGCTACACCTTC
CAWKLTGPIGYTF
>-|TRBV20-1|TRBJ1-1|-
TGCAGTGCTAGAGATCCGCAGGGCAAGACTGAAGCTTTCTTT
CSARDPQGKTEAFF
>-|TRBV12-3/TRBV12-4|TRBJ2-2|TRBD1
TGTGCCAGCAGTTTATCGAGGACAGGCGCGGACACCGGGGAGCTGTTTTTT
CASSLSRTGADTGELFF
>-|TRBV20-1|TRBJ2-1|-
TGCAGCGGCCTTTCGGGTTTCTCCTACAATGAGCAGTTCTTC
CSGLSGFSYNEQFF
>few|TRBV14|TRBJ2-5|-
TGTGCCAGCAGCCCGTCCAGGGAGGTTGGAGAGACCCAGTACTTC
CASSPSREVGETQYF
>few|TRBV6-5|TRBJ1-4|TRBD1
TGTGCCAGCAGTTTTCAGGGGGCGGCTAATGAAAAACTGTTTTTT
CASSFQGAANEKLFF
>-|TRBV11-2|TRBJ1-1|TRBD1
TGTGCCAGCAGCCCGGGACAGGCCATGAACACTGAAGCTTTCTTT
CASSPGQAMNTEAFF
>few|TRBV6-5|TRBJ2-5|-
TGTGCCAGCAGTTACTCGAGTGGGGGGGCTGAACAGACCCAGTACTTC
CASSYSSGGAEQTQYF
>many|TRBV10-3|TRBJ2-1|-
TGTGCCATCAGGGTCGGGGGCGCTACCTACAATGAGCAGTTCTTC
CAIRVGGATYNEQFF
>many|TRBV7-9|TRBJ1-2|-
TGTGCCAGCAGCCCTCCAACCAACTATGGCTACACCTTC
CASSPPTNYGYTF
>few|TRBV3-1|TRBJ2-5|TRBD2
TGTGCCAGCAGCCTCGGACTAGCGGACCCGACCGAGACCCAGTACTTC
CASSLGLADPTETQYF
>few|TRBV5-1|TRBJ2-1|-
TGCGCCAGCAGCTTGATCCAGGGTGAGCAGTTCTTC
CASSLIQGEQFF
>-|TRBV20-1|TRBJ2-3|TRBD2
TGCAGTGCTGAGAGCGGGACCACAGATACGCAGTATTTT
CSAESGTTDTQYF
>few|TRBV5-1|TRBJ2-1|-
TGCGCCAGCAGCCCCCTCGCCTCCGGGAAGAGCAATGAGCAGTTCTTC
CASSPLASGKSNEQFF
>-|TRBV30|TRBJ2-1|TRBD2
TGTGCCTGGAGCCGTCCGGCGGGAGGGCCTAAACCCAATGAGCAGTTCTTC
CAWSRPAGGPKPNEQFF
>-|TRBV6-1|TRBJ2-1|TRBD2
TGTGCCAGCAGTGAGGAGGGAAAACTAGCGGGAAGCTACAATGAGCAGTTCTTC
CASSEEGKLAGSYNEQFF
>few|TRBV3-1|TRBJ2-5|-
TGTGCCAGCAGCCATCGAACAGATAGGGAGACCCAGTACTTC
CASSHRTDRETQYF
>-|TRBV28|TRBJ2-7|-
TGTGCCAGCACCCCCACAGCCCCCCTTTACGAGCAGTACTTC
CASTPTAPLYEQYF
>-|TRBV5-1|TRBJ2-7|TRBD1
TGCGCCAGCAGCTATGGGACAGGGGGCGACTACGAGCAGTACTTC
CASSYGTGGDYEQYF
>few|TRBV5-1|TRBJ2-1|TRBD2
TGCGCCAGCAGCCCCTTAGCGGGGGCCGGTAATGAGCAGTTCTTC
CASSPLAGAGNEQFF
>few|TRBV4-3|TRBJ2-3|-
TGCGCCAGCAGCCAAGATTGGGTAACGGATACGCAGTATTTT
CASSQDWVTDTQYF
>few|TRBV29-1|TRBJ2-6|-
TGCAGCGTTGAGTCGCGGGACAGAAAAAACTCTGGGGCCAACGTCCTGACTTTC
CSVESRDRKNSGANVLTF
>-|TRBV11-2|TRBJ1-2|-
TGTGCCAGCAGCTTCGGGAAGAGTCAGAACTATGGCTACACCTTC
CASSFGKSQNYGYTF
>-|TRBV29-1|TRBJ1-2|TRBD1
TGCAGCCCTGCCAAGGGGGCCTTTAACTATGGCTACACCTTC
CSPAKGAFNYGYTF
>few|TRBV6-1|TRBJ2-1|TRBD2
TGTGCCAGCAGTGGGCCGGGACTAGCGGGGGGTACTCCAAGGAATGAGCAGTTCTTC
CASSGPGLAGGTPRNEQFF